The following is a T cell receptor beta chain sequence with its context. Per the germline V gene, CDR1 is SGHDN and CDR2 is FVKESK. There are 14 residues in the CDR3. Trimming left V 3 bases short and J 2 bases short, with 8 bases between. The data were obtained in a study of control samples from healthy donors and cancer patients. Profiling relied on immunoSEQ multiplex PCR, and the TCRdb table lists in-frame clones only, not all of them. The sample lists approximately 100,000 clones; 90% were seen once. The specimen was blood. The chain is built from TRBV14 and TRBJ1-3, with D perhaps TRBD1 (6 bases). The sequence was obtained from a human donor in good health. The donor label of this sample is uncertain. The DNA of the CDR3 is TGTGCCAGCAGCCAGAGACAGGCTGGAAACACCATATATTTT. It encodes CASSQRQAGNTIYF.